Detailed here is one T cell receptor (beta chain). The antigen is undetermined. These data belong to a study of pediatric ulcerative colitis. Overall study results and limits: A couple of rectal CDR3 clonotypes occurred in all ulcerative colitis patients.

The method was immunoSEQ multiplex PCR; TCRdb's version includes in-frame clones alone and lacks a portion of them. Of about 64,000 clones in the sample, around 85% were seen once. This sequence was found in a boy aged 10-17 years with severe ulcerative colitis. The sequencing input was blood.

CDR3 protein: CASSSQTGLSYNEQFF. The CDR3 DNA follows: TGTGCCAGCAGCTCTCAAACGGGCCTATCGTACAATGAGCAGTTCTTC. The chain links TRBV7-2 to TRBJ2-1; D call uncertain. The germline gives CDR1 SGHTA, CDR2 FQGNSA. The CDR3 covers 16 residues. V was pared by 4 bases and J by 4 bases, with 17 bases between.